This entry lists 4 T cell receptor beta chains sequenced from one sample in a study of T cell repertoires in cytomegalovirus infection. Their antigens are not known. TCRdb re-called the reads through MiXCR, storing one row per CDR3 protein. The sample lists about 830,000 distinct CDR3 sequences, roughly 33% occurring once. This material consisted of cultured CD8+ T cells from PBMCs, taken from culture after CMV antigen stimulation. The receptors shown here come from a human donor in good health (CMV status not recorded). Some clones in this sample may be carry-over from other donors' samples.

This chain joins TRBV6-1 and TRBJ2-1, with D possibly matching TRBD1 (5 bases). The V and J ends lost 1 base and 2 bases respectively, with 12 bases between them. The length of the CDR3 is 16 residues. Germline V gene data show CDR1 as MNHNS and CDR2 as SASEGT. The CDR3 is CASSEGPTVAYNEQFF. The CDR3 bases are TGTGCCAGCAGTGAAGGGCCGACAGTAGCCTACAATGAGCAGTTCTTC.

V gene TRBV19 combines with J gene TRBJ2-1; 13 bases map to TRBD2. Trimming at V came to 1 base and at J to 0 bases, leaving 9 bases not matched to a gene. CDR3 length: 20 residues. The V gene's germline CDR1 is LNHDA and CDR2 SQIVND (reference sequence). CDR3 protein: CASSIGRLAGGPSSYNEQFF. The CDR3 DNA sequence: TGTGCCAGTAGTATAGGGCGACTAGCGGGGGGCCCGAGCTCCTACAATGAGCAGTTCTTC. The full variable domain, completed using reference TRBV19 and TRBJ2-1, is DGGITQSPKYLFRKEGQNVTLSCEQNLNHDAMYWYRQDPGQGLRLIYYSQIVNDFQKGDIAEGYSVSREKKESFPLTVTSAQKNPTAFYLCASSIGRLAGGPSSYNEQFFGPGTRLTVL.

The rearrangement joins TRBV15 to TRBJ1-2, with 8 positions matching TRBD1. The CDR3 length is 15 residues. Per germline, CDR1 LNHNV and CDR2 YYDKDF (reference sequence). V lost 0 bases to trimming and J lost 7 bases; unmatched junction nucleotides: 7. CDR3 in amino acids: CATSREPRGRSGYTF. The CDR3 nucleotides are TGTGCCACCAGCAGAGAACCCAGGGGGCGGAGTGGCTACACCTTC.

The V call is TRBV18, the J call TRBJ2-1, with D perhaps matching TRBD2 (7 bases). There are 17 residues in the CDR3. The V gene's germline CDR1 is KGHSH and CDR2 LQKENI. The ends were cut back, 3 bases at V and 2 bases at J, with 17 bases in the middle. The CDR3: CASSPGEAGTTYNEQFF. The CDR3 nucleotides read TGTGCCAGCTCACCGGGTGAAGCGGGGACAACCTACAATGAGCAGTTCTTC. The complete variable domain, with remaining parts taken from reference TRBV18 and TRBJ2-1, reads NAGVMQNPRHLVRRRGQEARLRCSPMKGHSHVYWYRQLPEEGLKFMVYLQKENIIDESGMPKERFSAEFPKEGPSILRIQQVVRGDSAAYFCASSPGEAGTTYNEQFFGPGTRLTVL.